The clone carrying this TCR beta chain appeared a single time. Germline loops: CDR1 SGHVS, CDR2 FQNEAQ. The V and J ends lost 5 bases and 4 bases respectively, with 17 bases between them. This CDR3 spans 15 amino acids. This specimen belongs to a study of blood T cell repertoires in COVID-19. The overall study: Acute and convalescent COVID-19 samples came from the United States, Italy and Spain. PBMCs, B-cell-depleted T cells, or T cells were the source of the cDNA or gDNA that made up the material.

In the original processing: Researchers report that nucleated cell counts were estimated from reference gene primer amplification. Profiling relied on immunoSEQ multiplex PCR, and the TCRdb table lists in-frame clones only, not all of them. The V and J calls and clone size were taken over from that table, and D and trimming were inferred from the DNA. The table has 140,000 or so clones, 80% to 85% seen once. This sequence joins TRBV7-8 and TRBJ1-2; perhaps TRBD1 as D (6 bases). The specimen was peripheral blood. The TCR sequence derives from a human donor in a cohort sampled during active COVID-19. This chain's CDR3 is CASSAAGQGSYGYTF. CDR3 in DNA: TGTGCCAGCAGCGCAGCAGGGCAGGGGTCCTATGGCTACACCTTC.